This TCR beta chain was obtained from a study of blood T cell repertoires in COVID-19. For the study at large: Material from acute and convalescent COVID-19 was sourced from the United States, Italy and Spain. The cDNA or gDNA used as material had been derived from T cells, B-cell-depleted T cells, or PBMCs.

In the source study's methods: The authors estimated nucleated cell counts from reference gene primer amplification. Profiled with immunoSEQ multiplex PCR; TCRdb holds only in-frame clones, not every one. V and J calls and clone size are those listed in that table; D and trimming were worked out from the DNA. The sample lists 95,000 to 150,000 clones; 80% were seen once. V was pared by 7 bases and J by 0 bases, with 11 bases of the junction left unmatched. In germline, CDR1 is MDHEN, CDR2 SYDVKM. The CDR3 covers 17 residues. The clonotype was recovered from a human donor in a cohort sampled during active COVID-19. The specimen sequenced was peripheral blood. V is TRBV28 and J is TRBJ2-1; 8 nucleotides align to TRBD2. CDR3 DNA sequence: TGTGCCAGCATCGATCTGAGCGGGGGAAGCTCCTACAATGAGCAGTTCTTC. It is translated as CASIDLSGGSSYNEQFF.